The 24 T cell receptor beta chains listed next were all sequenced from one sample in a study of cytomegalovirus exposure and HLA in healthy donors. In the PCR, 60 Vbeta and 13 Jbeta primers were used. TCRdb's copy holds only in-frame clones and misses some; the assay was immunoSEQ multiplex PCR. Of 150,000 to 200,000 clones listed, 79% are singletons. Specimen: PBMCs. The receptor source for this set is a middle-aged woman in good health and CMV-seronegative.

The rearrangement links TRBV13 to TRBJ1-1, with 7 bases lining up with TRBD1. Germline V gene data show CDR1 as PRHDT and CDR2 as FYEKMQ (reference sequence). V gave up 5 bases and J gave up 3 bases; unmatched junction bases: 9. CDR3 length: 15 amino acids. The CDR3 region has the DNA TGTGCCAGCAGCACGCGACAGGGAATTCACACTGAAGCTTTCTTT. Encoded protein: CASSTRQGIHTEAFF.

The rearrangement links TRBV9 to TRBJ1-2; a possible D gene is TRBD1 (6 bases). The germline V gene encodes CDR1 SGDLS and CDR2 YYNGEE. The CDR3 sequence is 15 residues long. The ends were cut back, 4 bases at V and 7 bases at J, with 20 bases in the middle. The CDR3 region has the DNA TGTGCCAGCAGCCCTCGAGATGACAGGTTGTTTGGCTACACCTTC. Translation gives CASSPRDDRLFGYTF.

This CDR3 reads CASRQGGKVSYNEQFF. Here the CDR3 DNA reads TGTGCCAGTAGACAGGGGGGTAAGGTGTCCTACAATGAGCAGTTCTTC. The J gene is TRBJ2-1, the V gene TRBV28; TRBD1 aligns across 9 bases. The CDR3 is made up of 16 amino acids. Per the germline V gene, CDR1 is MDHEN and CDR2 is SYDVKM. V lost 9 bases and J lost 1; bases outside the gene matches: 10.

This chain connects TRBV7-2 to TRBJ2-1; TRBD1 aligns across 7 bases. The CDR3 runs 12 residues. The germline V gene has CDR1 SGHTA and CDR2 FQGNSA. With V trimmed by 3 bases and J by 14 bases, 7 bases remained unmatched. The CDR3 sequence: CASSFEGAGEFF. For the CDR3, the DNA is TGTGCCAGCAGCTTCGAGGGGGCGGGTGAGTTCTTC.

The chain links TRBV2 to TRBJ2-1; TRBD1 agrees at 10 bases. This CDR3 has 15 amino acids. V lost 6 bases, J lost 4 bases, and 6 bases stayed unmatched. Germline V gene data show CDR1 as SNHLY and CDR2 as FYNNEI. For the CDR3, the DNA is TGTGCCAGCAGGGGGGACAGGGGAGCTTACAATGAGCAGTTCTTC. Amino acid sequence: CASRGDRGAYNEQFF.

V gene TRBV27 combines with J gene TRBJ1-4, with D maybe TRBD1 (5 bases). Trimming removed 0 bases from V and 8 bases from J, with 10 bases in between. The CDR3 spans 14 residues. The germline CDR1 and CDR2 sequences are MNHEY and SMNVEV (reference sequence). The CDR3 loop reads CASSLSKRGEKLFF. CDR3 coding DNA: TGTGCCAGCAGTTTATCGAAGCGGGGGGAAAAACTGTTTTTT.

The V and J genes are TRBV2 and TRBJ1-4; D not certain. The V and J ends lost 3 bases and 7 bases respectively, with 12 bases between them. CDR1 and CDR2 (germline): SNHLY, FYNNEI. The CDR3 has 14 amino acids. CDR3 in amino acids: CASSDIPEGEKLFF. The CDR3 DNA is TGTGCCAGCAGTGACATCCCGGAGGGTGAAAAACTGTTTTTT.

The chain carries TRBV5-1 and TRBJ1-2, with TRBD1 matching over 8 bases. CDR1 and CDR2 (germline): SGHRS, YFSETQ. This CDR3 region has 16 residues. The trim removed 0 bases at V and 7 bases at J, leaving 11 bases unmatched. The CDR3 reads CASSLVYGGQDVGYTF. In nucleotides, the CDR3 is TGCGCCAGCAGCTTGGTCTACGGGGGACAGGATGTTGGCTACACCTTC. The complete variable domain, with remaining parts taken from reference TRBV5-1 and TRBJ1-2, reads KAGVTQTPRYLIKTRGQQVTLSCSPISGHRSVSWYQQTPGQGLQFLFEYFSETQRNKGNFPGRFSGRQFSNSRSEMNVSTLELGDSALYLCASSLVYGGQDVGYTFGSGTRLTVV.

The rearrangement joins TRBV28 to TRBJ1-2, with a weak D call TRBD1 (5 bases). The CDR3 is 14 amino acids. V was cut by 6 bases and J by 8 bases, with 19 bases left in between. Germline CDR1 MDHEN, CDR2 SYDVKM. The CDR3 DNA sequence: TGTGCCAGCAGCATTATCCGGGCAGGGCAGGGCTACACCTTC. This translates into CASSIIRAGQGYTF.

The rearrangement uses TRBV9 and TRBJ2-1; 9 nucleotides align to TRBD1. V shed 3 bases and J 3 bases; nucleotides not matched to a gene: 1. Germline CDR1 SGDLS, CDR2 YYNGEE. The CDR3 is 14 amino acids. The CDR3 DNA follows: TGTGCCAGCAGCGCGACAGGGGGCTACAATGAGCAGTTCTTC. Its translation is CASSATGGYNEQFF.

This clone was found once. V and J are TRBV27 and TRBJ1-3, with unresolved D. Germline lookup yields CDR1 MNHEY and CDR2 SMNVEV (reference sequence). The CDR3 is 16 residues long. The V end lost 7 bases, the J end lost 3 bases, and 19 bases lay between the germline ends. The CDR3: CASTPLGGVGGNTIYF. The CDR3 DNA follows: TGTGCCAGCACCCCCTTGGGCGGGGTCGGTGGAAACACCATATATTTT.

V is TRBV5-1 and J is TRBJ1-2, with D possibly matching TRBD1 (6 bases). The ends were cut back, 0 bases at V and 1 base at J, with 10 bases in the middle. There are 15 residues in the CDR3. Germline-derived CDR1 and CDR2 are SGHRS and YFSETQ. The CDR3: CASSLGTAYNYGYTF. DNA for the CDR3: TGCGCCAGCAGCTTGGGGACAGCCTATAACTATGGCTACACCTTC.

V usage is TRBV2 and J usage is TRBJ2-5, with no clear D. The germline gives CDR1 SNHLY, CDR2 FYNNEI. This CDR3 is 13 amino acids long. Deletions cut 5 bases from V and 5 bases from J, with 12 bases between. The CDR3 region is CASSYDLSETQYF. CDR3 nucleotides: TGTGCCAGCAGTTACGATCTATCGGAGACCCAGTACTTC.

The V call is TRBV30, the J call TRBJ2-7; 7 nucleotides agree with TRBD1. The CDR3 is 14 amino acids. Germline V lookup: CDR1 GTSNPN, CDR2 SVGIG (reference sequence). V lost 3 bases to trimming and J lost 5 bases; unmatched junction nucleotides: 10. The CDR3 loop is CAWSPRQGLHEQYF. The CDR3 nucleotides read TGTGCCTGGAGCCCCCGACAGGGTTTACACGAGCAGTACTTC.

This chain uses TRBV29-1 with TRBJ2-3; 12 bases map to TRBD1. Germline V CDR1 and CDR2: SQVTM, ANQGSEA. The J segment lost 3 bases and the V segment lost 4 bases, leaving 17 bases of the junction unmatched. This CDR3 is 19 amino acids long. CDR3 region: CSVVLGTGTGGFATDTQYF. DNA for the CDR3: TGCAGCGTTGTTCTTGGGACCGGGACAGGGGGCTTCGCAACAGATACGCAGTATTTT.

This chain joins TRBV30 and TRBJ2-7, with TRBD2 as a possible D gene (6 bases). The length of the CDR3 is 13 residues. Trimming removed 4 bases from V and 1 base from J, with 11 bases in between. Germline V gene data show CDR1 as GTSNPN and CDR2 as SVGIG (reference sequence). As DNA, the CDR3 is TGTGCCTGGACCCTCGGGAGATCCTACGAGCAGTACTTC. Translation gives CAWTLGRSYEQYF. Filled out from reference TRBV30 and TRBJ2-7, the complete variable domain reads SQTIHQWPATLVQPVGSPLSLECTVEGTSNPNLYWYRQAAGRGLQLLFYSVGIGQISSEVPQNLSASRPQDRQFILSSKKLLLSDSGFYLCAWTLGRSYEQYFGPGTRLTVT.

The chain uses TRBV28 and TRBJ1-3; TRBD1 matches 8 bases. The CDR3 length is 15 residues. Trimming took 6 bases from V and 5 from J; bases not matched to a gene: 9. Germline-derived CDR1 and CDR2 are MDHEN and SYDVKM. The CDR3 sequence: CASSNQRTGRNTIYF. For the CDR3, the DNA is TGTGCCAGCAGCAACCAGAGGACAGGGCGAAACACCATATATTTT. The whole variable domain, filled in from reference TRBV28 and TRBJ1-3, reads DVKVTQSSRYLVKRTGEKVFLECVQDMDHENMFWYRQDPGLGLRLIYFSYDVKMKEKGDIPEGYSVSREKKERFSLILESASTNQTSMYLCASSNQRTGRNTIYFGEGSWLTVV.

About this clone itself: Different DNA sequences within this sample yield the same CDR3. The CDR3 coding sequence is TGTGCCAGCAGCTTTAAAGAGACCCAGTACTTC. It translates to CASSFKETQYF. This chain joins TRBV7-2 and TRBJ2-5, with D unresolved. Germline CDR1 and CDR2: SGHTA and FQGNSA. Trimming stripped 3 bases from V and 3 bases from J, with 2 bases between. The CDR3 is 11 amino acids.

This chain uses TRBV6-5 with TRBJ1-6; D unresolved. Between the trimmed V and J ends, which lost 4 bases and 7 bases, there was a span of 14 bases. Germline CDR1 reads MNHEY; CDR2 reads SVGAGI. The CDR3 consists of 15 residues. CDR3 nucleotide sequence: TGTGCCAGCAGTTTTGAGGGAAAAAGAAATTCACCCCTCCACTTT. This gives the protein CASSFEGKRNSPLHF.

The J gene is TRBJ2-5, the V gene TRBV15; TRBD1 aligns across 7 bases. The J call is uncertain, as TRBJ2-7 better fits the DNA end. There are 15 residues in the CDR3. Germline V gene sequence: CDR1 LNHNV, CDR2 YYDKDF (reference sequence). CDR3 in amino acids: CATGVPAGGDYEQYF. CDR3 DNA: TGTGCCACCGGTGTCCCGGCAGGGGGAGATTACGAGCAGTACTTC.

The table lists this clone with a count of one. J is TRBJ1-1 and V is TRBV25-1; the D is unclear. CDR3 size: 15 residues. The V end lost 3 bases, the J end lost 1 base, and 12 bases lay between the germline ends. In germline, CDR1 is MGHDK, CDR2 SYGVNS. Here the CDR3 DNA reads TGTGCCAGCAGTGAGGGCCGTGGCAGGAACACTGAAGCTTTCTTT. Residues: CASSEGRGRNTEAFF.

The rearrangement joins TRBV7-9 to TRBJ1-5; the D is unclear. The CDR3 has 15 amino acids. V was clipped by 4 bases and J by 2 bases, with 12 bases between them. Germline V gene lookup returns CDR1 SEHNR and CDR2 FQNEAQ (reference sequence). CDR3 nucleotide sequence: TGTGCCAGCAGCTCAAGTCCGGCGGGCAATCAGCCCCAGCATTTT. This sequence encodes CASSSSPAGNQPQHF.

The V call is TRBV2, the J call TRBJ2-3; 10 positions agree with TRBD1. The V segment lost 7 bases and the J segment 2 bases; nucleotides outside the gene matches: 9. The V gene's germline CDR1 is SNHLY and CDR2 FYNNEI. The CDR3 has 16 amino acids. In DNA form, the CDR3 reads TGTGCCAGCAACGGGGACAGGGGTACTATCACAGATACGCAGTATTTT. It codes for CASNGDRGTITDTQYF.

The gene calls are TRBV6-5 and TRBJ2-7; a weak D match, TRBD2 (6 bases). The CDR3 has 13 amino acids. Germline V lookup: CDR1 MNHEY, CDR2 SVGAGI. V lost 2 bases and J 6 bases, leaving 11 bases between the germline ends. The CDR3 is CASSYGGFGEQYF. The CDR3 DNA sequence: TGTGCCAGCAGTTACGGGGGGTTCGGCGAGCAGTACTTC.